These T cell receptor beta chains were read from a single sample in a study of T cell clonotyping in hematopoietic cell transplantation. Produced via immunoSEQ multiplex PCR; TCRdb's table is partial and in-frame only. The sample yields just over 8,500 clones, approximately 85% seen once. Sequencing used PBMCs, obtained 180 days after allogeneic stem cell transplant. These receptors all come from a female patient between 30 and 40 years old who had an allogeneic stem cell transplant, so the T cells may come from the graft donor. Some clones in this sample may be carry-over from other donors' samples. The CDR3 runs from the conserved cysteine through the conserved F or W.

v_gene	CDR3aa
TRBV6-1	CASRGQGPFLKF
TRBV4-1	CASSPSGGNEKLFF
TRBV11-1	CASTVGTSGVQETQYF
TRBV5-4	CASSLRDRSNNEQFF
TRBV4-2	CASSQLAGTGDETQYF
TRBV2	CASSGVGKTDTQYF
TRBV2	CASSARTGRNEQFF
TRBV9	CASSEPQRGATDTQYF
TRBV2	CASSAIYSNQPQHF
TRBV19	CASSGGGIRYGYTF
TRBV11-3	CASSGRDRGVLNEQFF
TRBV2	CATNRAPDNTEAFF
TRBV10-3	CAISESTGRPGSGELFF
TRBV7-2	CASSLAQAGTTDTQYF
TRBV9	CASSDRDRGYEQYF
TRBV7-6	CASSQGQAYGYTF
TRBV7-2	CASRGDRGYTGELFF
TRBV29-1	CSVRDASYEQYF
TRBV7-3	CASSLTPGDYGYTF
TRBV11-3	CASSTPSGPNTGELFF
TRBV27	CASSDLFSNTEAFF
TRBV5-6	CASSFSYEQFF
TRBV5-4	CASSLYGGWEQYF
TRBV7-9	CATTLGPGNTIYF
TRBV4-1	CASSQAMTAFSGYTF
TRBV5-8	CASSGGASGGYEQYF
TRBV10-3	CAISAPREAGELFF
TRBV6-5	CASSSDRGKVLQHF
TRBV2	CASSPQGSPEAFF
TRBV23-1	CASTAPMNCDEQYF
TRBV5-8	CASSLVGVDTQYF
TRBV23-1	CASSQPQGLFCGYTF
TRBV7-8	CASSPLGRKGNEQFF
TRBV20-1	CGGSSSQPQHF
TRBV19	CASSMGRNYEQYF
TRBV6-1	CASSEQGTSNQPQHF
TRBV5-4	CASQPTVNTGELFF
TRBV4-1	CASSQVAGLKLYEQYF
TRBV28	CASSRHGPSTDTQYF
TRBV19	CASSIGLAGILNEQFF
TRBV4-1	CASSLGITYGYTF
TRBV12-5	CASGLLRGSNNSPLHF
TRBV28	CASSSNPGGYTF
TRBV6-5	CASRRPDSYEQYF
TRBV30	CAWSSRTSNPWEQYF
TRBV11-3	CASSLDRVRGDMNTEAFF
TRBV6-4	CASSIRQGATEAFF
TRBV7-9	CASSSGLPKKVYGYTF
TRBV2	CARSRHQDRPYEQYF